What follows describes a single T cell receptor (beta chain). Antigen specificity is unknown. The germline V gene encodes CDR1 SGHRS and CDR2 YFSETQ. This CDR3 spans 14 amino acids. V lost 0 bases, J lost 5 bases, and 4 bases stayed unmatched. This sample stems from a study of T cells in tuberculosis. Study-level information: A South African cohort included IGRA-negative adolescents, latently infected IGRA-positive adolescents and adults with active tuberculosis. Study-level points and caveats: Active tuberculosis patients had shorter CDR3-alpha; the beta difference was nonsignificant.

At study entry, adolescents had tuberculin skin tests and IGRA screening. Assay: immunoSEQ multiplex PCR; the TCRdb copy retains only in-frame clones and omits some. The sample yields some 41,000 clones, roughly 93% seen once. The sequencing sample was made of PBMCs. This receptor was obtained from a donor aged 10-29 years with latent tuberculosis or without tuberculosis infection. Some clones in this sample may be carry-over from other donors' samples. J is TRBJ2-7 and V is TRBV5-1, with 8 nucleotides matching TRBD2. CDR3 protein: CASSLGGGTNEQYF. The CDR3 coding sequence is TGCGCCAGCAGCTTGGGCGGGGGGACGAACGAGCAGTACTTC. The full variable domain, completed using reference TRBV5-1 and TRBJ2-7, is KAGVTQTPRYLIKTRGQQVTLSCSPISGHRSVSWYQQTPGQGLQFLFEYFSETQRNKGNFPGRFSGRQFSNSRSEMNVSTLELGDSALYLCASSLGGGTNEQYFGPGTRLTVT.